This T cell receptor beta chain was documented in a study of molecular identifiers for immune sequencing clone quantification. Naive CD8 T cells were FACS-sorted by CD8+CD4-CCR7+CD45RA+ markers. This clonotype was seen ten or more times. No antigen is known for it. Whole-study results and caveats: Identical TCR molecules sharing a barcode could underestimate highly expanded clone sizes. Clones above 20 RNA copies held over 98% of effector molecules, under 1% in naive cells.

Preparation methods for the bulk TCR libraries were those previously described, with listed TCR primers. TCRdb analysed the PCR reads with MiXCR anew, one entry per CDR3 protein. The sample lists some 97,000 distinct CDR3 sequences, 24% occurring once. Sequenced sample: naive CD8+ T cells from blood, with Jurkat cell RNA spiked in. Subset specified: FACS-sorted CD8+CD4-CCR7+CD45RA+ naive T cells. The TCR sequence derives from a human donor in good health. Some libraries in this study had Jurkat cell RNA spiked in.

CDR3 protein: CASSLGDRALNTEAFF. DNA for the CDR3: TGTGCCAGCAGCTTAGGGGACAGGGCTCTGAACACTGAAGCTTTCTTT. This chain joins TRBV7-9 and TRBJ1-1; 9 bases are a match to TRBD1. V was clipped by 1 base and J by 0 bases; unmatched bases: 3. Germline assignment: CDR1 SEHNR and CDR2 FQNEAQ (reference sequence). The CDR3 totals 16 residues.